This T cell receptor beta chain is drawn from a study of T cells in Graves' hyperthyroidism and ophthalmopathy. Whole-study findings and limits: In the analysis, a 13 V-J model separated ophthalmopathy from stable hyperthyroidism. With a median lead of 6.5 months before onset, the model predicted ophthalmopathy. Most thyroid clonotypes that were expanded above 0.001 also turned up in blood.

The investigators amplified TCR beta CDR3 regions from RNA transcripts. First-round RT-PCR with HTBI primers amplified the TCR CDR3 region. One entry per CDR3 protein, called by TCRdb with MiXCR from the multiplex PCR reads. The table includes more than 550,000 distinct CDR3 sequences, 45% detected once. Trimming left V 5 bases short and J 1 base short, with 12 bases between. The germline gives CDR1 SEHNR, CDR2 FQNEAQ (reference sequence). CDR3 length equals 15 residues. In making diagnoses, clinical symptoms, serum thyroxine and TRAb, thyroid ultrasound and orbital computed tomography were all used. There are many counts of this clonotype. Its antigen is currently unknown.

Sequences were obtained from peripheral blood or thyroid tissue (not recorded which). V gene TRBV7-9 combines with J gene TRBJ1-5; no clear D gene. The TCR comes from an adult man with Graves' disease, either hyperthyroidism or ophthalmopathy (not recorded which). CDR3 loop: CASSPGEGSNQPQHF. CDR3 DNA: TGTGCCAGCAGCCCCGGGGAGGGAAGCAATCAGCCCCAGCATTTT.